The subject of this entry is one T cell receptor (beta chain). This clonotype was counted a few times. Its recognized antigen is unknown. Base qualities were left out, and no much larger clone turns up one base away. The sample belongs to a study of T-cell memory formation after mild COVID-19 (dated by TCRdb to 2020 to 2022). At the level of the whole study: TCR sequence clusters from the two donors were found to be largely donor specific. T-cell clones expanding and contracting after mild COVID-19 in a couple of donors were tracked by longitudinal TCRalpha and TCRbeta repertoire sequencing. Two young, previously healthy adult volunteers, one female and one male, were included in the cohort. The research as a whole found: SARS-CoV-2 specificity of the second-wave clones peaking on day 37 was not confirmed. Contracting CD4+ clones were located mainly in the CM and EM memory subsets, whereas CD8+ clones were found to be enriched in EMRA. Some responding clones were detected in pre-infection memory, suggesting pre-existing cross-reactive memory T cells joined the SARS-CoV-2 response. Only two mild cases were covered by the study, and larger cohorts that include severe cases with pre-infection samples were considered necessary. Balanced CD4/CD8 phenotypes were observed for clones contracting from day 15 to 85, whereas a bias towards CD4+ was observed for a second wave of clones expanding from day 15 to 37.

PBMCs were isolated by Ficoll-Paque density gradient centrifugation. CDR1 is given as MNHEY and CDR2 as SVGAGI, both from the germline V gene. V is reduced by 3 bases and J by 6 bases, leaving a spacing of 19 bases between them. Including the terminal cysteine and phenylalanine, the CDR3 comprises 16 residues. Only the CDR3 part of the read is kept: 48 bases, read in frame from the first base. The sequencer was an Illumina NovaSeq 6000. TCRalpha and TCRbeta cDNA libraries were built by 5'RACE with constant-segment primers, adding sample barcodes and unique molecular identifiers. RNA was extracted from every sample with Trizol reagent. Amplification of the libraries took two PCR steps, and the second step added a second sample barcode plus Illumina TruSeq adapters. The libraries were sequenced on an Illumina NovaSeq using 2 x 150 bp paired-end reads. As for how the authors treated the data: With migec v1.2.7, reads were demultiplexed and then collapsed into UMI-guided consensus sequences. With mixcr v2.1.11, UMI consensuses were aligned to TRA and TRB V and J templates and assembled into clonotypes. Expanded or contracted clonotypes were those called significant by both edgeR and NoisET, with noise models trained on biological replicates. For edgeR calls, the thresholds were a false discovery rate-adjusted p below 0.01 and a log2 fold-change of 1. As an exploratory analysis of dynamics, PCA with hierarchical clustering was applied to max-normalized trajectories of the 1000 most abundant clonotypes. Separately sequenced CD4+ and CD8+ repertoires were used to assign the CD4 or CD8 phenotype of responding clones. TCRdb reworked the public reads: Q25 trimming with fastp, MiXCR clone assembly, productive beta chains retained. All rows with the same CDR3 protein become a single entry with the most common DNA and genes. For this entry, the V and J calls and clone size follow TCRdb and not the study's own pipeline. The sample includes some 260,000 distinct CDR3 sequences, with about 17% observed a single time. The ten largest account for roughly 3.6% of the sample.

This chain is built from TRBV6-5 and TRBJ2-3; the D gene is possibly TRBD2, with 6 bases matching. The TCR sequence derives from a man in his late teens or twenties who had mild COVID-19 (a few samples of this study predate the infection). The sample titles of this study are shuffled in the database, so cell type and time point are left out; the donor was told from shared clones. The specimen was PBMCs or a T cell subset sorted from them (not recorded which). The sequence in DNA is TGTGCCAGCAGTTATTGGCGGGACCGAGGGAGGGATACGCAGTATTTT. Its protein is CASSYWRDRGRDTQYF.